These T cell receptor beta chains were read from a single sample in a study of vaccination effects on CD4 cells after COVID-19. No antigen has been identified for these receptors. TCRdb keeps only in-frame clones here, not all; method: immunoSEQ multiplex PCR. Found here are roughly 46,000 clones, about 74% of them singletons; the top ten hold under 5.5%. This sample comprised CD4+ T cells from PBMCs cultured without peptide, obtained after COVID-19 vaccination. The receptor set was obtained from a human donor who had a prior SARS-CoV-2 infection. Each CDR3 is given with its conserved first and last residue. A D gene is named only where the DNA matches it firmly. Size values are once, few and many counts, or a class for expanded clones, and some rows have none.

cdr3_nt cdr3_aa d_call j_call clone_size v_call
TGTGCCTGGAAGTTCCGGGATGAGCAGTACTTC CAWKFRDEQYF NA TRBJ2-7 NA TRBV30
TGTGCCAGCAGCTTAGACAAGGGCGCCTACAATGAGCAGTTCTTC CASSLDKGAYNEQFF NA TRBJ2-1 NA TRBV7-2
TGTGCCAGCAATGACAACTATGGCTACACCTTC CASNDNYGYTF NA TRBJ1-2 NA TRBV9
TGTGCCAGCAGCGTGGCCTCTAACTATGGCTACACCTTC CASSVASNYGYTF NA TRBJ1-2 NA TRBV9
TGTGCCTGGAGTTATTCAGAACTTAGCTATGGCTACACCTTC CAWSYSELSYGYTF NA TRBJ1-2 NA TRBV30
TGTGCCAGCAGCTTAGATGTGGGGAATCAGCCCCAGCATTTT CASSLDVGNQPQHF NA TRBJ1-5 NA TRBV7-9
TGTGCCAGCAGCTGCCGGGCGGAGCAGTACTTC CASSCRAEQYF NA TRBJ2-7 NA TRBV21-1
TGCGCCAGCAGCCAAGGGACAGGGGGCCTTAGTTCCTACAATGAGCAGTTCTTC CASSQGTGGLSSYNEQFF TRBD1 TRBJ2-1 NA TRBV4-3
TGCGCCAGCAGCCAACCTGACCGCGGGAGACGGCAGTTCTTC CASSQPDRGRRQFF TRBD2 TRBJ2-1 few TRBV4-1
TGTGCCAGCAGTGCACTCGCCCTGACTAGCGGGGGGCGAGATACGCAGTATTTT CASSALALTSGGRDTQYF TRBD2 TRBJ2-3 NA TRBV27
TGCGCCAGCAGCTTGTCAGATCCGGGGGGGGAGCCCCAGCATTTT CASSLSDPGGEPQHF NA TRBJ1-5 NA TRBV5-1
TGTGCCAGCAGCCCCGGGATAGCGGGAGTTAAGCAGTTCTTC CASSPGIAGVKQFF TRBD2 TRBJ2-1 NA TRBV7-2
TGTGCCAGCAGTTTATTTCCCGGGGTAGCCACTGAAGCTTTCTTT CASSLFPGVATEAFF NA TRBJ1-1 NA TRBV27
TGCGCCAGCAGCTTGGATTACTCCGGCGGTGGCACCGGGGAGCTGTTTTTT CASSLDYSGGGTGELFF NA TRBJ2-2 few TRBV5-1
TGTGCCAGCAGCTCGATCCGCACCGGGGGTTACGAGCAGTACTTC CASSSIRTGGYEQYF NA TRBJ2-7 NA TRBV11-2
TGTGCCAGCAGTTTTCCAGGGGGTGAAAAACTGTTTTTT CASSFPGGEKLFF TRBD1 TRBJ1-4 NA TRBV6-6
TGTGCCAGCAGTTTCTCCTTGAACACTGAAGCTTTCTTT CASSFSLNTEAFF NA TRBJ1-1 few TRBV27
TGTGCCAGCAGCCAAGTAGCGGGGGGATCGGATACGCAGTATTTT CASSQVAGGSDTQYF TRBD2 TRBJ2-3 NA TRBV3-1/TRBV3-2
TGTGCCAGCAGCTTATTCTCGGGAGTGGGCACCGGGGAGCTGTTTTTT CASSLFSGVGTGELFF NA TRBJ2-2 NA TRBV11-2
TGTGCCAGCAGCTGGGGGGGGGATTCGGGCACTGAAGCTTTCTTT CASSWGGDSGTEAFF NA TRBJ1-1 NA TRBV7-8
TGTGCCAGCAATGGAGGCGTTTTTGCTTCACCCCTCCACTTT CASNGGVFASPLHF NA TRBJ1-6 NA TRBV9
TGTGCCAGCAGTTTCGGTCGGACCCAGTACTTC CASSFGRTQYF NA TRBJ2-5 NA TRBV27
TGCGCCAGCACGGATCTGGGGACGTGGGGCTACACCTTC CASTDLGTWGYTF NA TRBJ1-2 NA TRBV5-1
TGTGCCAGTAGTATAGACAGGACAGGCAACACAGATACGCAGTATTTT CASSIDRTGNTDTQYF TRBD1 TRBJ2-3 NA TRBV19
TGTGCCAGCAGCCACAGGGCTGCTGGAAACACCATATATTTT CASSHRAAGNTIYF NA TRBJ1-3 NA TRBV3-1/TRBV3-2
TGTGCCAGCAGTACGCAGACAGCTAATCAGCCCCAGCATTTT CASSTQTANQPQHF NA TRBJ1-5 NA TRBV6-5
TGTGCCAGCAGCCGAAATAGCGGGAGGTACAATGAGCAGTTCTTC CASSRNSGRYNEQFF TRBD2 TRBJ2-1 NA TRBV3-1/TRBV3-2
TGTGCCAGCAGTTACGCAGCTAGCGTCTCCTACGAGCAGTACTTC CASSYAASVSYEQYF NA TRBJ2-7 NA TRBV6-5
TGCGCCAGCAGCCAAATTTGGGGCACAGATACGCAGTATTTT CASSQIWGTDTQYF NA TRBJ2-3 NA TRBV4-3
TGCGCCAGCAGTCAATACGTTAGGCTTTATGGCTACACCTTC CASSQYVRLYGYTF NA TRBJ1-2 NA TRBV23-1
TGTGCCAGCAGTTCACGAGCGGACGGCCCTGAAGCTTTCTTT CASSSRADGPEAFF NA TRBJ1-1 medium-sized TRBV7-9
TGTGCCAGCAACGCTCTATCTGGGTCCTACAATGAGCAGTTCTTC CASNALSGSYNEQFF NA TRBJ2-1 NA TRBV5-6
TGCGCCAGCAGCCAACGAAAGCAGGGACTAGCGTGGGGGGAGCTGTTTTTT CASSQRKQGLAWGELFF TRBD2 TRBJ2-2 NA TRBV4-3
TGTGCCAGCGCCTCTGTAAGAGAGAACACTGAAGCTTTCTTT CASASVRENTEAFF NA TRBJ1-1 NA TRBV2
TGTGCCAGCAGCCCGGGACTAGCGGGCGCCTTGGACCCCTACGAGCAGTACTTC CASSPGLAGALDPYEQYF TRBD2 TRBJ2-7 NA TRBV11-3
TGTGCCAGCAGCGTACGATCAGGGGTGAGCTCTGGAAACACCATATATTTT CASSVRSGVSSGNTIYF NA TRBJ1-3 NA TRBV9
TGTGCCAGCAGCCTGATTAGCTCGCCAGATACGCAGTATTTT CASSLISSPDTQYF NA TRBJ2-3 NA TRBV7-2
TGTGCCAGCACAACGGACACCTATAATTCACCCCTCCACTTT CASTTDTYNSPLHF NA TRBJ1-6 few TRBV2
TGTGCCTGGATAAGATGGGAGGGGGCGGAATGCTACACCTTC CAWIRWEGAECYTF TRBD1 TRBJ1-2 NA TRBV30
TGTGCCAGCAGGCTCATAGCGGAACCCCACAATGAGCAGTTCTTC CASRLIAEPHNEQFF NA TRBJ2-1 NA TRBV7-3
TGTGCCAGCTCGGAACAGGGGACGGGGTCTGAAGCTTTCTTT CASSEQGTGSEAFF TRBD1 TRBJ1-1 few TRBV18
TGTGCCAGCAGTCGGGACTCCTACAATGAGCAGTTCTTC CASSRDSYNEQFF NA TRBJ2-1 few TRBV7-3
TGCGCCAGCAGCTCGGCGGGGAGGGGGCCTTCCTACGAGCAGTACTTC CASSSAGRGPSYEQYF NA TRBJ2-7 NA TRBV5-1
TGCGCCAGCAGTCACAACTTTGGGGATGGTGGCTACACCTTC CASSHNFGDGGYTF NA TRBJ1-2 NA TRBV5-1
TGTGCCAGCAGGCTAAGTGAAGGCACTGAAGCTTTCTTT CASRLSEGTEAFF NA TRBJ1-1 NA TRBV2
TGTGCCAGCAGCTTAAGGGGGACTCTCATCCACGAGCCCCAGCATTTT CASSLRGTLIHEPQHF NA TRBJ1-5 NA TRBV7-2
TGTGCCAGCAGCCACCGAGAGGACCTGAACACCGGGGAGCTGTTTTTT CASSHREDLNTGELFF NA TRBJ2-2 NA TRBV3-1/TRBV3-2
TGTGCCAGCAGTTTACGGCTTGGGCCCCAGCATTTT CASSLRLGPQHF NA TRBJ1-5 few TRBV27
TGTGCCAGCAGCCCAACTAGGAGTGAGCAGTTCTTC CASSPTRSEQFF NA TRBJ2-1 few TRBV7-9
TGTGCCAGCAGCCCCGACAGGGGAGGAGGCTATGGCTACACCTTC CASSPDRGGGYGYTF TRBD1 TRBJ1-2 once TRBV5-6
TGTGCCAGTAGTATTATAAGGTCTGCTCTCGGTGAGCAGTTCTTC CASSIIRSALGEQFF NA TRBJ2-1 once TRBV19
TGTGCCAGCAGTGAAGCCGGGAGTCGGGGGTGGCAGCCCCAGCATTTT CASSEAGSRGWQPQHF NA TRBJ1-5 NA TRBV2
TGTGCCAGCAGCCCAGCCCACAAATCTGGGGCCAACGTCCTGACTTTC CASSPAHKSGANVLTF NA TRBJ2-6 NA TRBV7-3
TGTGCCAGCTCGCCGCAGGGGGCCGGCTTGAACACTGAAGCTTTCTTT CASSPQGAGLNTEAFF TRBD1 TRBJ1-1 NA TRBV18
TGTGCCAGTAGCAGAAAGGGCTGGTACGAGCAGTACTTC CASSRKGWYEQYF NA TRBJ2-7 NA TRBV19
TGTGCCAGCAGTTACTCGGGGGACGCCCCTTCCGGGGAGCTGTTTTTT CASSYSGDAPSGELFF NA TRBJ2-2 NA TRBV6-6
TGTGCCAGCAGCCAAGATGCGAGGGGATCCGAGCAGTACTTC CASSQDARGSEQYF NA TRBJ2-7 NA TRBV4-2